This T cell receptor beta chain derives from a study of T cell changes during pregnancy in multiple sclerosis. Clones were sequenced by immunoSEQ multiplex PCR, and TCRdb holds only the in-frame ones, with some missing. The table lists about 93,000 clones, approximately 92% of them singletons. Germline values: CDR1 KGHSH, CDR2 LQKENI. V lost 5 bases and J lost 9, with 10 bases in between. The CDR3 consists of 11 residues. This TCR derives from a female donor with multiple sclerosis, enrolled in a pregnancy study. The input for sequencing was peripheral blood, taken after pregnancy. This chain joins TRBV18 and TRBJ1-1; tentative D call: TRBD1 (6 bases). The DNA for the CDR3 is TGTGCCAGCTCAAGGACAGACCAAGCTTTCTTT. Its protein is CASSRTDQAFF.